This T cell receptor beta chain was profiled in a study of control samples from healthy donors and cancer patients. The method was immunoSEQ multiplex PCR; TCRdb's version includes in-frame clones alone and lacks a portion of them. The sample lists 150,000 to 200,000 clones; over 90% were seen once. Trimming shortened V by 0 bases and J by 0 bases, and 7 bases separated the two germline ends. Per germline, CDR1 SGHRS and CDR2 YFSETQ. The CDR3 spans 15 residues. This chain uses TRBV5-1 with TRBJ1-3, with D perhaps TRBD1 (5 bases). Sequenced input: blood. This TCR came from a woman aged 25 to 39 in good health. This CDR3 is CASSLGGPSGNTIYF. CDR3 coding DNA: TGCGCCAGCAGCTTGGGGGGACCCTCTGGAAACACCATATATTTT.